In this sample, the clone carrying this T cell receptor (beta chain) turned up a few times. The sample is drawn from a study of T cells after yellow fever vaccination. Study background: Fractions low in cell number were prepared with SMART-Seq v4 Ultra Low Input.

Per germline, CDR1 MGHRA and CDR2 YSYEKL. CDR3 size: 14 residues. V gave up 4 bases and J gave up 6 bases, with 10 bases separating them. Via MiXCR, TCRdb re-called the 5' RACE reads, giving one row per CDR3 protein. The sample comprises 300,000 to 350,000 distinct CDR3 sequences, less than 9.5% of which are singletons, and 15% to 20% rests with the top ten. Sequenced here: PBMCs, sampled around 45 days after the first yellow fever vaccination. This chain joins TRBV4-1 and TRBJ2-6, with D possibly being TRBD2 (5 bases). The clonotype comes from a man younger than 30 who received the YFV17D yellow fever vaccine. The CDR3 DNA reads TGCGCCAGCAGCCTACTGCGGGCGGCCAACGTCCTGACTTTC. It encodes CASSLLRAANVLTF.